The clone carrying this T cell receptor beta chain was counted at least ten times. No antigen is known for it. The data are from a study of T-cell reconstitution after alpha-beta-depleted transplantation in children. From germline, CDR1 is LGHNA and CDR2 YSLEER. The CDR3 has 16 residues. The ends lost 2 bases at V and 4 bases at J; junction bases unmatched: 7. Whole-study results and caveats: In some patients, recipient T cells and intrathymic progenitors surviving conditioning explained high day-60 diversity. Reportedly, roughly two months post-transplant, alpha-beta T cells arose from several hundred expanded graft clones. From newly produced T cells came most of the T-cell counts and diversity one year after transplant.

Unique molecular identifiers were incorporated when the TCRbeta library was constructed. TCRdb called the PCR reads again in MiXCR, with one record for every CDR3 protein. In the table there are 300,000 to 350,000 distinct CDR3 sequences, more than 20% of which are singletons. This receptor was obtained from a male patient under 18 who had a stem cell transplant for acute lymphoblastic leukemia, so the T cells may come from the graft donor. The source was PBMCs, mostly from graft donor cells, collected 180 days after TCRalphabeta/CD19-depleted stem cell transplant. This chain connects TRBV4-3 to TRBJ2-3; 9 nucleotides line up with TRBD2. In nucleotides, the CDR3 is TGCGCCAGCAGCCAACAACGGGGACTAGCCGCAGATACGCAGTATTTT. This gives the protein CASSQQRGLAADTQYF.